This T cell receptor beta chain originates from a study of Tregs in tolerant kidney transplant recipients. General observations from the study: Findings come from small patient numbers and require larger validation.

Germline values: CDR1 SGHRS, CDR2 YFSETQ. Trimming shortened V by 2 bases and J by 6 bases, and 9 bases separated the two germline ends. This CDR3 contains 13 residues. On this clone itself: What it binds is not known.

Using immunoSEQ multiplex PCR, the repertoire was profiled, and TCRdb retains in-frame clones only, with some absent. The sample consists of more than 95,000 clones, around 91% of them appearing once. Unstimulated Tregs (CD4+CD25+CD127-) and CD4+CD25- non-Tregs were sorted from PBMCs. The sequence was obtained from a human donor in good health. The sample comprised CD4+ T cells from blood. The rearrangement uses TRBV5-1 and TRBJ2-4; maybe TRBD2 (5 bases). The CDR3 protein is CASSFLGRNIQYF. The CDR3 region has the DNA TGCGCCAGCAGCTTTTTAGGGAGAAACATTCAGTACTTC.